The sequence of this TCR beta chain was determined in a study of shared clonotypes between healthy human individuals. Study summary: The study drew on a couple of women and a few men aged 18 to 49 as donors.

Study-wide findings and caveats: Among several donors, roughly 5.5% of naive CD4 clonotypes were found in common. Sampling was confined to blood; repertoires within tissues likely differ.

Sequencing used immunoSEQ multiplex PCR; TCRdb keeps in-frame clones, though not all of them. The table lists 2 million to 3 million clones, under 95% of them singletons. Comment on this clone: The antigen remains undetermined.

The CDR3 covers 14 residues. Trimming left V 1 base short and J 7 bases short, with 14 bases between. Germline CDR1 reads SQVTM; CDR2 reads ANQGSEA. The chain couples TRBV29-1 to TRBJ2-1; D gene unclear. The TCR comes from a man aged 18-30 years in good health. Some clones in this sample may be carry-over from other donors' samples. Sequencing was done on a sample of naive CD4+ T cells from PBMCs. Subset denoted: CD45RA+ positively selected. CDR3 coding DNA: TGCAGCGTTGAAGGGGGTCCCCATACGAATGAGCAGTTCTTC. This translates into CSVEGGPHTNEQFF.